One and the same sample provided the 21 T cell receptor beta chains below, sequenced in a study of blood T cell repertoires in COVID-19. Sequencing was performed with immunoSEQ multiplex PCR; in TCRdb, only in-frame clones are kept and a portion is missing. The sample holds roughly 410,000 clones; roughly nine tenths are singletons and the top ten take 1% to 1.5%. What was sequenced was peripheral blood. These receptors were obtained from a man aged 35 to 55 with acute or convalescent COVID-19.

This rearrangement joins TRBV4-3 to TRBJ1-6; D gene ambiguous. V shed 5 bases and J shed 0 bases, with 14 bases lying between them. In germline, CDR1 is LGHNA, CDR2 YSLEER. The CDR3 runs 17 residues. CDR3 region: CASSSFMGSSYNSPLHF. CDR3 sequence (DNA): TGCGCCAGCAGCTCCTTCATGGGGAGCTCCTATAATTCACCCCTCCACTTT.

The chain has TRBV6-5 and TRBJ1-4, with TRBD1 as a possible D gene (6 bases). This CDR3 comprises 14 residues. V lost 10 bases and J 4 bases, leaving 16 bases between the germline ends. CDR1 is MNHEY and CDR2 is SVGAGI in the germline V gene. The CDR3 protein is CATSPLQGNEKLFF. The CDR3 DNA follows: TGTGCCACCTCGCCCCTACAGGGTAATGAAAAACTGTTTTTT.

This chain uses TRBV2 with TRBJ2-3; 11 bases line up with TRBD2. This CDR3 spans 17 amino acids. After removal of 0 bases from V and 4 bases from J, the junction contained 6 bases not matched to a gene. The germline gives CDR1 SNHLY, CDR2 FYNNEI. CDR3: CASSEAFLAGGSDTQYF. CDR3 in DNA: TGTGCCAGCAGTGAAGCGTTCCTAGCGGGGGGCTCAGATACGCAGTATTTT.

Here the CDR3 DNA reads TGTGCCAGCAGCCAAGCGACTAGCGGGAGGGCGCCGTATACGCAGTATTTT. Amino acid sequence: CASSQATSGRAPYTQYF. The chain combines TRBV3-1 (or the pseudogene TRBV3-2) with TRBJ2-3, with 14 positions matching TRBD2. This CDR3 spans 17 amino acids. V was clipped by 1 base and J by 7 bases; unmatched bases: 7. Germline CDR1 LGHDT, CDR2 YNNKEL (reference sequence).

The gene calls are TRBV5-1 and TRBJ2-7, with TRBD2 matching 8 bases. This CDR3 spans 14 amino acids. Germline CDR1 SGHRS, CDR2 YFSETQ. V was clipped by 0 bases and J by 6 bases; unmatched bases: 5. CDR3 in amino acids: CASSLGTSWPEQYF. The CDR3 nucleotides read TGCGCCAGCAGCTTGGGGACTAGCTGGCCCGAGCAGTACTTC.

The J gene is TRBJ1-2, the V gene TRBV7-6; TRBD1 matches 9 bases. Germline loops: CDR1 SGHVS, CDR2 FNYEAQ. This CDR3 spans 14 amino acids. V lost 4 bases and J lost 8; bases outside the gene matches: 8. The CDR3 DNA reads TGTGCCAGCAGCTCACACAGGGGGCGAAGGGGCTACACCTTC. Its protein product is CASSSHRGRRGYTF.

The CDR3, as DNA: TGCAGCGGCCTTGGGGGGTTCGACACTGAAGCTTTCTTT. Amino acid sequence: CSGLGGFDTEAFF. The chain uses TRBV29-1 and TRBJ1-1; possible D gene TRBD1, 5 bases. Germline CDR1 reads SQVTM; CDR2 reads ANQGSEA. Trimming removed 7 bases from V and 3 bases from J, with 15 bases in between. The CDR3 consists of 13 residues.

This chain joins TRBV4-3 and TRBJ2-6; D gene unclear. The CDR3 has 14 amino acids. Deletions cut 2 bases from V and 2 bases from J, with 4 bases between. Germline V gene data show CDR1 as LGHNA and CDR2 as YSLEER. The CDR3 loop is CASSQLTGANVLTF. For the CDR3, the DNA is TGCGCCAGCAGCCAACTTACTGGGGCCAACGTCCTGACTTTC.

The V call is TRBV11-2, the J call TRBJ2-7; 10 bases are a match to TRBD2. This CDR3 is built from 16 residues. The germline CDR1 and CDR2 sequences are SGHAT and FQNNGV. Trimming cost V 4 bases and J 0 bases; bases outside gene matches: 6. This chain's CDR3 is CASSSRSSGGSYEQYF. Written as DNA, the CDR3 is TGTGCCAGCAGCTCCCGTTCTAGCGGGGGCTCCTACGAGCAGTACTTC.

The CDR3 bases are TGCGCCAGCAGCCAAGACCCGTACCAAGAGACCCAGTACTTC. Amino acids: CASSQDPYQETQYF. The chain uses TRBV4-3 and TRBJ2-5, with no clear D. Trimming removed 0 bases at V and 0 bases at J, with 5 bases between. The CDR3 is 14 residues long. CDR1 is LGHNA and CDR2 is YSLEER in the germline V gene.

The rearrangement uses TRBV6-5 and TRBJ1-2; D possibly corresponds to TRBD1 (6 bases). Germline CDR1 reads MNHEY; CDR2 reads SVGAGI. This CDR3 has 11 residues. Trimming removed 2 bases from V and 8 bases from J, with 6 bases in between. DNA for the CDR3: TGTGCCAGCAGTTACCAGGGGGGCTACACCTTC. The encoded protein is CASSYQGGYTF.

This chain uses TRBV6-5 with TRBJ1-1; 10 positions match TRBD1. The CDR3 spans 13 residues. The germline V gene has CDR1 MNHEY and CDR2 SVGAGI. With 4 bases clipped from V and 11 bases from J, the junction kept 7 bases outside the gene matches. Here the CDR3 reads CASSSTGGLEAFF. CDR3 coding DNA: TGTGCCAGCAGTTCGACAGGGGGCCTGGAGGCTTTCTTT.

This clone was seen only a few times. This chain connects TRBV4-1 to TRBJ1-4, with D maybe TRBD1 (6 bases). CDR1 and CDR2 from the germline V gene are MGHRA and YSYEKL. The V and J ends lost 2 bases and 4 bases respectively, with 11 bases between them. The CDR3 covers 15 residues. The CDR3 spells CASSQRDIVNEKLFF. In DNA form, the CDR3 reads TGCGCCAGCAGCCAAAGGGACATCGTTAATGAAAAACTGTTTTTT.

The chain couples TRBV19 to TRBJ1-1; 9 positions agree with TRBD1. The CDR3 extends over 15 amino acids. The V and J ends lost 5 bases and 4 bases, in that order; junction bases with no gene match: 8. Germline V lookup: CDR1 LNHDA, CDR2 SQIVND (reference sequence). CDR3 nucleotide sequence: TGTGCCAGTAGTTTGAGACAGGGGGGAATCACTGAAGCTTTCTTT. It codes for CASSLRQGGITEAFF.

The V gene is TRBV27, the J gene TRBJ2-3; TRBD1 agrees at 7 bases. J was trimmed by 4 bases and V by 10 bases; bases with no gene match: 8. The CDR3 sequence is 13 residues long. The germline V gene has CDR1 MNHEY and CDR2 SMNVEV (reference sequence). In DNA, the CDR3 is TGTGCCACCAGGCAGCAGGGGGCAGATACGCAGTATTTT. Protein product: CATRQQGADTQYF.

The V call is TRBV27, the J call TRBJ2-7; 10 bases map to TRBD2. V lost 5 bases, J lost 9 bases, and 16 bases stayed unmatched. This CDR3 has 16 amino acids. The germline V gene encodes CDR1 MNHEY and CDR2 SMNVEV (reference sequence). The CDR3 loop reads CASSPDLAGALVGQYF. CDR3 nucleotide sequence: TGTGCCAGCAGTCCAGACCTAGCGGGGGCCCTGGTCGGGCAGTACTTC.

V is TRBV12-3 or TRBV12-4 and J is TRBJ2-4; the match to TRBD1 covers 8 bases. This CDR3 is built from 13 residues. V shed 3 bases, J shed 12 bases, and the junction held 7 bases outside the gene matches. The CDR3 DNA reads TGTGCCAGCAGTTTCCTCGGGACAGGAAATCAGTACTTC. Residues: CASSFLGTGNQYF.

The chain carries TRBV5-5 and TRBJ2-2; D might be TRBD1 (5 bases). Deletions cut 0 bases from V and 6 bases from J, with 9 bases between. This CDR3 has 14 residues. Per germline, CDR1 SGHKS and CDR2 YYEKEE (reference sequence). This CDR3 reads CASSLVLQAGELFF. Written as DNA, the CDR3 is TGTGCCAGCAGCTTGGTTTTACAGGCCGGGGAGCTGTTTTTT.

This clone was picked up a small number of times. The rearrangement uses TRBV19 and TRBJ1-5; D is possibly TRBD1 (6 bases). CDR1 and CDR2 from the germline V gene are LNHDA and SQIVND (reference sequence). CDR3 length: 16 residues. V lost 8 bases and J 1 base, leaving 18 bases between the germline ends. This CDR3 is CASSAGGFRSNQPQHF. Here the CDR3 DNA reads TGTGCCAGTTCTGCGGGGGGCTTTCGGAGCAATCAGCCCCAGCATTTT.

The chain joins TRBV19 to TRBJ1-2; D uncertain. Germline CDR1 is LNHDA and CDR2 is SQIVND (reference sequence). The CDR3 consists of 13 residues. V lost 5 bases and J 2 bases, leaving 9 bases between the germline ends. The DNA for the CDR3 is TGTGCCAGTAGTCGAGGACTGAACTATGGCTACACCTTC. This translates into CASSRGLNYGYTF. Variable domain in full (rest from reference TRBV19 and TRBJ1-2): DGGITQSPKYLFRKEGQNVTLSCEQNLNHDAMYWYRQDPGQGLRLIYYSQIVNDFQKGDIAEGYSVSREKKESFPLTVTSAQKNPTAFYLCASSRGLNYGYTFGSGTRLTVV.

V gene TRBV20-1 combines with J gene TRBJ2-5, with 11 bases identical to TRBD2. Germline trimming cut 3 bases from V and 4 bases from J; bases unmatched to any gene: 4. The V gene's germline CDR1 is DFQATT and CDR2 SNEGSKA (reference sequence). CDR3 length: 14 residues. In DNA form, the CDR3 reads TGCAGTGCTAGTAGCGGGGGGGTTCGAGAGACCCAGTACTTC. This encodes CSASSGGVRETQYF.